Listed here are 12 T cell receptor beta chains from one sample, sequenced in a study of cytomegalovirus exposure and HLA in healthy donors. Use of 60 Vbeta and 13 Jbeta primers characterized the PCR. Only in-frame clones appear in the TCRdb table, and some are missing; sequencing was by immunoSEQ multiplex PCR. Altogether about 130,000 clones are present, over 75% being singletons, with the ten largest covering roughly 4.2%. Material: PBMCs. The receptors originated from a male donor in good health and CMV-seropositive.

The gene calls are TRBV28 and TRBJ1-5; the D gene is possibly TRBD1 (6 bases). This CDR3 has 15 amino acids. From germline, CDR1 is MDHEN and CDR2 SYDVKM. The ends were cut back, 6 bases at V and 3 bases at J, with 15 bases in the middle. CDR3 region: CASSRAGADNQPQHF. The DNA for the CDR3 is TGTGCCAGCAGCCGGGCAGGGGCCGACAATCAGCCCCAGCATTTT.

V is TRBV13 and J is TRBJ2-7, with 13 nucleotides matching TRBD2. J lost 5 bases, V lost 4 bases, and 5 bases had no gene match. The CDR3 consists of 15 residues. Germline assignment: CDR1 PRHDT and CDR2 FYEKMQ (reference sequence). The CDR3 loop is CASSSRTSGSHEQYF. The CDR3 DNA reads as TGTGCCAGCAGCTCCCGGACTAGCGGGAGCCACGAGCAGTACTTC.

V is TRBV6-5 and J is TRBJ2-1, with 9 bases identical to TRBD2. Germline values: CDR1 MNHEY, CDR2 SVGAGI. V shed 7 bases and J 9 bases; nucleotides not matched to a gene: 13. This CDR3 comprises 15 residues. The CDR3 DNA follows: TGTGCCAGCACCAAGGGACTAGCTGGGAGCGGTGAGCAGTTCTTC. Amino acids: CASTKGLAGSGEQFF.

CDR3: CASSPGQGVIQYF. CDR3 in DNA: TGTGCCAGCAGCCCGGGACAGGGTGTAATTCAGTACTTC. This chain joins TRBV7-9 and TRBJ2-4; 9 nucleotides agree with TRBD1. V lost 5 bases to trimming and J lost 10 bases; unmatched junction nucleotides: 6. The germline gives CDR1 SEHNR, CDR2 FQNEAQ (reference sequence). This CDR3 is built from 13 residues.

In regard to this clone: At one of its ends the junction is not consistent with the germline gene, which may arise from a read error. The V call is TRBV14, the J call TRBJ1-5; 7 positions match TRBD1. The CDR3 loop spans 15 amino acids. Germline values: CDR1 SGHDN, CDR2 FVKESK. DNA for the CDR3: TGTGCCAGCAGCCAAGGAGGGGGCAACAATCGGCCCCAGCATTTT. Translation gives CASSQGGGNNRPQHF.

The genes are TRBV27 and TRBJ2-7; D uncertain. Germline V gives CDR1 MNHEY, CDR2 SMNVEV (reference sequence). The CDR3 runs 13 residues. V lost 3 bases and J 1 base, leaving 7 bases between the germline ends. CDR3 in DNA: TGTGCCAGCAGTTTCCCAGGATCCTACGAGCAGTACTTC. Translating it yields CASSFPGSYEQYF.

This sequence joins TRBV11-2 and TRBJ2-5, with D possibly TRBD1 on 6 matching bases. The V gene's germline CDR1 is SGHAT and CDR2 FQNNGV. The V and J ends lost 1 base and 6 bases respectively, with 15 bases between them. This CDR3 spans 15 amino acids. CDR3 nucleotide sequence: TGTGCCAGCAGCTTAGTACAGGGAAAGGTAAAGACCCAGTACTTC. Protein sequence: CASSLVQGKVKTQYF.

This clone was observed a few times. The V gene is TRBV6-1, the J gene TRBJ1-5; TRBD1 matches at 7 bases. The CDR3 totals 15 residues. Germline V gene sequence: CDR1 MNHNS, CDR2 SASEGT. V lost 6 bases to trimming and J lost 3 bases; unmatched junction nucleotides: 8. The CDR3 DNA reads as TGTGCCAGCAGGGATAACAGGGGCTACAATCAGCCCCAGCATTTT. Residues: CASRDNRGYNQPQHF.

The CDR3 DNA reads as TGCGCCAGCAGTCTCAGGAGTCTCGGGAGAAGCGGGGAGCTGTTTTTT. This translates into CASSLRSLGRSGELFF. The chain joins TRBV23-1 to TRBJ2-2; weak D call: TRBD2 (6 bases). TRBV23-1 carries the ORF label, with uncertain function. Trimming took off 4 bases at V and 7 bases at J, with 19 bases between the two ends. The CDR3 contains 16 residues.

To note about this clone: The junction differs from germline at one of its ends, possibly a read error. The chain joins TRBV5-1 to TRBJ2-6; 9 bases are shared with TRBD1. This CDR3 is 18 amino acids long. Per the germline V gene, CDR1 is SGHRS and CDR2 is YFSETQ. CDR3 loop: CASSPGTGWRVGANGLTF. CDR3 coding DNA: TGCGCCAGCAGCCCCGGGACAGGGTGGAGAGTTGGGGCCAACGGCCTGACTTTC.

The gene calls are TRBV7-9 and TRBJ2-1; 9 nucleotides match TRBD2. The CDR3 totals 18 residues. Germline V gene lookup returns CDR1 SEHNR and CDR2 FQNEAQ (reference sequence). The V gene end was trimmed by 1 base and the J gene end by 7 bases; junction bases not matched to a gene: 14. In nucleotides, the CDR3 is TGTGCCAGCAGCTTAGTTGGTAGCGGGGGCTCTGGGGGTAATGAGCAGTTCTTC. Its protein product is CASSLVGSGGSGGNEQFF.

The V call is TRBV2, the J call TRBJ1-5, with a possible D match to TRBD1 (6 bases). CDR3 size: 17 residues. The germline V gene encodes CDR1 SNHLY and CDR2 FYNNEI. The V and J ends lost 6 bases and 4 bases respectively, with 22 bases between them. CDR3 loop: CASSRRSVRGGNQPQHF. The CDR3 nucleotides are TGTGCCAGCAGCCGAAGGTCGGTCAGAGGGGGAAATCAGCCCCAGCATTTT. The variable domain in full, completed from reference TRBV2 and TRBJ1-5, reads EPEVTQTPSHQVTQMGQEVILRCVPISNHLYFYWYRQILGQKVEFLVSFYNNEISEKSEIFDDQFSVERPDGSNFTLKIRSTKLEDSAMYFCASSRRSVRGGNQPQHFGDGTRLSIL.